The subject of this entry is one T cell receptor (beta chain). What it binds is not known. Intraepithelial and lamina propria lymphocytes were freed from processed graft tissue. The entry originates in a study of graft-versus-host responses after intestinal transplantation. As for the study in general: Transplantation in recipients was multivisceral, liver-intestinal, or isolated intestinal. Following induction with anti-thymocyte globulin, all recipients were given tacrolimus and steroids for about 3 years. Findings and limits, study-wide: The authors found GvH clones in recipient marrow, some appearing first in ileum or blood. Among circulating GvH clones, peak levels were associated with early post-transplant declines in HvG clones.

Generated by immunoSEQ multiplex PCR, the TCRdb table keeps only in-frame clones and is missing some. Among around 5,200 clones listed, over 60% were seen once. V lost 2 bases and J 8 bases, leaving 12 bases between the germline ends. The CDR3 loop spans 13 amino acids. CDR1 MNHNS and CDR2 SASEGT come from the germline V gene. This TCR was sampled from a human patient who received an intestinal transplant, so some T cells may come from the graft donor. The specimen was ileum tissue, collected just under 260 days after intestinal transplant. This rearrangement joins TRBV6-1 to TRBJ1-2; D not certain. The CDR3 coding sequence is TGTGCCAGCAGTGAATTTGCGCTTTGGGGCTACACCTTC. Protein product: CASSEFALWGYTF.